This passage covers 12 T cell receptor beta chains from one sample sequenced in a study of a mutant IDH1 vaccine in newly diagnosed glioma. Profiling relied on immunoSEQ multiplex PCR, and the TCRdb table lists in-frame clones only, not all of them. Among about 50,000 clones listed, more than 70% were seen once. Described time point: week 5, during vaccination. Topical imiquimod accompanied each vaccine dose, which consisted of 300 ug of mutant IDH1 20-mer peptide. These receptors lack a known antigen. The starting material was PBMCs, obtained from a glioma patient whose treatment included an IDH1 peptide vaccine. All receptors derive from a man aged 50-60 years with glioma.

The V and J genes are TRBV28 and TRBJ2-6; TRBD1 matches at 7 bases. The germline V gene encodes CDR1 MDHEN and CDR2 SYDVKM. CDR3 length: 14 residues. Trimming took 5 bases from V and 4 from J; bases not matched to a gene: 2. The CDR3 DNA is TGTGCCAGCAGTGGGACAGCCGGGGCCAACGTCCTGACTTTC. Its protein product is CASSGTAGANVLTF. The complete variable domain, with remaining parts taken from reference TRBV28 and TRBJ2-6, reads DVKVTQSSRYLVKRTGEKVFLECVQDMDHENMFWYRQDPGLGLRLIYFSYDVKMKEKGDIPEGYSVSREKKERFSLILESASTNQTSMYLCASSGTAGANVLTFGAGSRLTVL.

The chain employs TRBV14 and TRBJ2-2, with D unclear. The CDR3 has 14 residues. The germline CDR1 and CDR2 sequences are SGHDN and FVKESK. V lost 1 base to trimming and J lost 1 base, with 4 bases between them. The CDR3 DNA reads as TGTGCCAGCAGCCAAGCAAGGAACACCGGGGAGCTGTTTTTT. Translated: CASSQARNTGELFF.

The J gene is TRBJ1-5, the V gene TRBV19, with D uncertain. Trimming stripped 3 bases from V and 11 bases from J, with 17 bases between. CDR1 is LNHDA, CDR2 SQIVND, per germline (reference sequence). CDR3 length: 14 amino acids. The CDR3 sequence: CASSISPDGPAQHF. In DNA, the CDR3 is TGTGCCAGTAGTATCTCACCCGACGGGCCAGCCCAGCATTTT.

This chain connects TRBV7-9 to TRBJ2-3, with D perhaps TRBD2 (5 bases). Germline-derived CDR1 and CDR2 are SEHNR and FQNEAQ (reference sequence). V gave up 2 bases and J gave up 8 bases, with 11 bases separating them. The CDR3 length is 13 residues. This chain's CDR3 is CASSLQEVSTQYF. CDR3 bases: TGTGCCAGCAGCTTACAGGAGGTCAGTACGCAGTATTTT.

The chain employs TRBV2 and TRBJ2-2, with D perhaps matching TRBD1 or TRBD2 (6 bases each). Germline-derived CDR1 and CDR2 are SNHLY and FYNNEI. Trimming removed 7 bases from V and 7 bases from J, with 22 bases in between. The CDR3 extends over 16 amino acids. The DNA for the CDR3 is TGTGCCAGCACCGAACTAGGGGGAGGCCTCAGCGGGGAGCTGTTTTTT. This sequence encodes CASTELGGGLSGELFF.

This chain links TRBV19 with TRBJ1-5, with D perhaps TRBD1 (5 bases). The CDR3 totals 15 residues. The germline V and J ends were trimmed by 6 bases and 5 bases, with 17 bases remaining between them. The germline V gene encodes CDR1 LNHDA and CDR2 SQIVND (reference sequence). DNA for the CDR3: TGTGCCAGTAGCACCGGGACCATACAGGATCAGCCCCAGCATTTT. Its translation: CASSTGTIQDQPQHF.

This clone was detected only a few times. This chain links TRBV9 with TRBJ2-2; 7 positions agree with TRBD1. The ends lost 0 bases at V and 2 bases at J; junction bases unmatched: 1. The CDR3 loop spans 15 amino acids. Germline V gene lookup returns CDR1 SGDLS and CDR2 YYNGEE. For the CDR3, the DNA is TGTGCCAGCAGCGTAGGGACAGGCAACACCGGGGAGCTGTTTTTT. It yields the protein CASSVGTGNTGELFF.

As DNA, the CDR3 is TGCGCCAGCAGCATCTACAGGGGACCCTCCTACGAGCAGTACTTC. It translates to CASSIYRGPSYEQYF. J is TRBJ2-7 and V is TRBV5-1; TRBD1 agrees at 7 bases. V trimming: 4 bases; J trimming: 0 bases; junction bases outside the gene matches: 7. Germline V gene lookup returns CDR1 SGHRS and CDR2 YFSETQ. The CDR3 has 15 residues. Full variable domain (missing parts from reference TRBV5-1 and TRBJ2-7): KAGVTQTPRYLIKTRGQQVTLSCSPISGHRSVSWYQQTPGQGLQFLFEYFSETQRNKGNFPGRFSGRQFSNSRSEMNVSTLELGDSALYLCASSIYRGPSYEQYFGPGTRLTVT.

The chain links TRBV29-1 to TRBJ1-2, with TRBD1 as a possible D gene (6 bases). Between the trimmed V and J ends, which lost 3 bases and 4 bases, there was a span of 9 bases. Germline V gene sequence: CDR1 SQVTM, CDR2 ANQGSEA. The CDR3 totals 12 residues. In DNA form, the CDR3 reads TGCAGCGTTGATGACAGGTTCTATGGCTACACCTTC. Translation: CSVDDRFYGYTF.

The chain combines TRBV28 with TRBJ1-2; 8 bases are a match to TRBD1. There are 16 residues in the CDR3. Germline CDR1 and CDR2: MDHEN and SYDVKM. The V gene end was trimmed by 1 base and the J gene end by 4 bases; junction bases not matched to a gene: 8. The CDR3 DNA reads TGTGCCAGCAGTTTATCGACAGGGGCAACTTTCTATGGCTACACCTTC. It specifies CASSLSTGATFYGYTF.

The chain is built from TRBV7-9 and TRBJ2-7; TRBD1 or TRBD2 may be the D gene (5 bases each). V was trimmed by 5 bases and J by 7 bases, leaving 18 bases between them. CDR3 length equals 14 residues. In germline, CDR1 is SEHNR, CDR2 FQNEAQ (reference sequence). CDR3 protein: CASSPPGRILEQYF. The CDR3 DNA sequence: TGTGCCAGCAGCCCACCGGGGCGGATATTGGAGCAGTACTTC.

The chain uses TRBV5-1 and TRBJ2-7; D is undetermined. The V gene's germline CDR1 is SGHRS and CDR2 YFSETQ. V shed 0 bases and J shed 2 bases, with 9 bases lying between them. This CDR3 contains 14 residues. CDR3: CASSLDGSTYEQYF. As DNA, the CDR3 is TGCGCCAGCAGCTTGGACGGAAGCACCTACGAGCAGTACTTC. The full variable domain, with the rest looked up from reference TRBV5-1 and TRBJ2-7, is KAGVTQTPRYLIKTRGQQVTLSCSPISGHRSVSWYQQTPGQGLQFLFEYFSETQRNKGNFPGRFSGRQFSNSRSEMNVSTLELGDSALYLCASSLDGSTYEQYFGPGTRLTVT.